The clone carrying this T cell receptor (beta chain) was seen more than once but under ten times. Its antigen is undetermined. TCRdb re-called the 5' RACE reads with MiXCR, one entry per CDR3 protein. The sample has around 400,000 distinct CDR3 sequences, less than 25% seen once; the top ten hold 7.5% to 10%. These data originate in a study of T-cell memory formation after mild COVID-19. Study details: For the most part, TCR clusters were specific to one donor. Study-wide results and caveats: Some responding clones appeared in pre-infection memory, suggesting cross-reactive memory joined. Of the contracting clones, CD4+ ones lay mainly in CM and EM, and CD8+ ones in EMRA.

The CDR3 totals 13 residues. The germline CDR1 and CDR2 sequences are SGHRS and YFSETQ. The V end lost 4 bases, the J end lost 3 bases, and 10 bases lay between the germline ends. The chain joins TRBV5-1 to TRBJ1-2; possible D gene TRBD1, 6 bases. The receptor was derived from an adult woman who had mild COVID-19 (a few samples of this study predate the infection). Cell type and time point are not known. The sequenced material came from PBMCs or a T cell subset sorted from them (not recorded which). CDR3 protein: CASSPGADYGYTF. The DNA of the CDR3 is TGCGCCAGCAGCCCGGGGGCAGACTATGGCTACACCTTC. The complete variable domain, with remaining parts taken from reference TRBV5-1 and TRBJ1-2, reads KAGVTQTPRYLIKTRGQQVTLSCSPISGHRSVSWYQQTPGQGLQFLFEYFSETQRNKGNFPGRFSGRQFSNSRSEMNVSTLELGDSALYLCASSPGADYGYTFGSGTRLTVV.